This T cell receptor (beta chain) came from a study of Graves' ophthalmopathy and Graves' hyperthyroidism. The CDR3 is made up of 16 amino acids. The V gene's germline CDR1 is SGHAT and CDR2 FQNNGV. V dropped 8 bases and J dropped 3; count of bases not matched to a gene: 12. RNA transcripts were the template, and TCR beta CDR3 regions were amplified from them. Following a first-round RT-PCR that used HTBI primers, a second-round multiplex PCR was carried out. One entry per CDR3 protein, called by TCRdb with MiXCR from the multiplex PCR reads. The sample holds over a million distinct CDR3 sequences, 35% to 40% seen once.

Sequencing input: peripheral blood or thyroid tissue (not recorded which). This TCR was sampled from an adult man with Graves' hyperthyroidism. This chain links TRBV11-2 with TRBJ2-2, with 7 bases identical to TRBD2. The CDR3 DNA reads TGTGCCAGCTCACCAGACGGCGGGGGACACACCGGGGAGCTGTTTTTT. It encodes CASSPDGGGHTGELFF.